This entry concerns a single TCR beta chain. No antigen is known for it. This entry is derived from a study of T cells in Graves' hyperthyroidism and ophthalmopathy. About the research overall: Peripheral blood specimens were obtained at initial diagnosis, prior to any treatment. Findings of the study overall: Blood shared most expanded thyroid clonotypes above 0.001.

The investigators amplified TCR beta CDR3 regions from RNA transcripts. The HTBI primer set was used in a first-round RT-PCR of the TCR CDR3. From the multiplex PCR reads, TCRdb called clonotypes with MiXCR, one entry per CDR3 protein. The sample shows 75,000 to 100,000 distinct CDR3 sequences, approximately 56% of them seen only once. The source of the PBMCs was less than 12 ml of fresh peripheral blood. The source is a woman aged 40-49 years with Graves' hyperthyroidism. Source material: blood.

The CDR3 sequence is CASSLRGSSNTGELFF. The CDR3 DNA reads as TGTGCCAGCAGCCTACGGGGGTCCTCGAACACCGGGGAGCTGTTTTTT. The chain employs TRBV7-9 and TRBJ2-2, with a tentative D call TRBD2 (6 bases). Germline-derived CDR1 and CDR2 are SEHNR and FQNEAQ (reference sequence). This CDR3 has 16 amino acids. Trimming removed 5 bases from V and 0 bases from J, with 13 bases in between.